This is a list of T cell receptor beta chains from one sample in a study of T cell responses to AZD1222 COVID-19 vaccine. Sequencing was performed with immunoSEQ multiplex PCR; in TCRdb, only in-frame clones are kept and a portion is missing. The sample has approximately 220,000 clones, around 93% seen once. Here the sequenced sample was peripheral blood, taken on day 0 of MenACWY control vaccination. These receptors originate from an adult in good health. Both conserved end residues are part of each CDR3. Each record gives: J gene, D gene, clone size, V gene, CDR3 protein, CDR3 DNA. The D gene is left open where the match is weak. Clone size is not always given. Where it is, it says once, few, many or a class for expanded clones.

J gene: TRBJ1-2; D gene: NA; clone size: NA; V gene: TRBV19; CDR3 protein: CASNPRGTVLYGYTF; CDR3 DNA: TGTGCCAGTAACCCTAGGGGAACAGTCCTCTATGGCTACACCTTC
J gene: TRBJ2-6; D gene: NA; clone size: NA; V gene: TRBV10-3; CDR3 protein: CAISDRPGANVLTF; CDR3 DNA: TGTGCCATCAGTGATCGTCCTGGGGCCAACGTCCTGACTTTC
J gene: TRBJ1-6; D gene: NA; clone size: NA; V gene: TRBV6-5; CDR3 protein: CASSWDGENSPLHF; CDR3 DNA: TGCGCCAGCAGTTGGGACGGAGAAAATTCACCCCTCCACTTT
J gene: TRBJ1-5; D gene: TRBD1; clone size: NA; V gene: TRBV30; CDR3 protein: CAWSAGTGNQPQHF; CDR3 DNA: TGTGCCTGGAGTGCCGGGACAGGGAATCAGCCCCAGCATTTT
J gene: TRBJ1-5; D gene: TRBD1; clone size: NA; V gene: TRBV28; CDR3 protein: CASSPTGGGQPQHF; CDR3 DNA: TGTGCCAGCAGTCCCACAGGGGGCGGGCAGCCCCAGCATTTT
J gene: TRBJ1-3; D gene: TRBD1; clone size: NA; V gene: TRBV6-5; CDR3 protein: CASSYSKDRGNTIYF; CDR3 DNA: TGTGCCAGCAGTTACTCGAAGGACAGGGGAAACACCATATATTTT
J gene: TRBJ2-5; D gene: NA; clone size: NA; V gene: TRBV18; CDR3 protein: CASSPPGMRETQYF; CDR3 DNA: TGTGCCAGCTCACCACCGGGTATGCGGGAGACCCAGTACTTC
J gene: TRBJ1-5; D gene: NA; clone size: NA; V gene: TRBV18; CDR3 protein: CASSPGSQPQHF; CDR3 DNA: TGTGCCAGCTCACCCGGGTCTCAGCCCCAGCATTTT
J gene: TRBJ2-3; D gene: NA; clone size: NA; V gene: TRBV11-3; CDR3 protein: CASSLRQDGDTQYF; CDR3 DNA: TGTGCCAGCAGCCTCCGACAGGATGGTGATACGCAGTATTTT
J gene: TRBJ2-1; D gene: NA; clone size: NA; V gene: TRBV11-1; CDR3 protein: CASSTRTRRTYNEQFF; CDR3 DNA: TGTGCCAGCAGCACCCGAACGAGACGGACTTACAATGAGCAGTTCTTC
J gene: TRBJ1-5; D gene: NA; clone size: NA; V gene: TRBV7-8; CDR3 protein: CASSLPAGVSNQPQHF; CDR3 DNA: TGTGCCAGCAGCTTACCAGCAGGGGTTAGCAATCAGCCCCAGCATTTT
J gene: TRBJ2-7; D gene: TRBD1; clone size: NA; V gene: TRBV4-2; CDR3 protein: CASSQGTGTGNEQYF; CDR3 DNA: TGTGCCAGCAGCCAGGGTACCGGGACAGGGAACGAGCAGTACTTC
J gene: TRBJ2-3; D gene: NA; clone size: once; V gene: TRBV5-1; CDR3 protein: CASSLDGGSTDTQYF; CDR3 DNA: TGCGCCAGCAGCTTGGATGGGGGCAGCACAGATACGCAGTATTTT
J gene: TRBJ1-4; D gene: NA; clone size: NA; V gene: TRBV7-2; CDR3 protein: CASSPNRDEKLFF; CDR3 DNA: TGTGCCAGCAGTCCTAACAGGGATGAAAAACTGTTTTTT
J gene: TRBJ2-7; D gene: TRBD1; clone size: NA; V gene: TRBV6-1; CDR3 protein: CASSEWTGNYEQYF; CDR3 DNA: TGTGCCAGCAGTGAATGGACAGGGAACTACGAGCAGTACTTC
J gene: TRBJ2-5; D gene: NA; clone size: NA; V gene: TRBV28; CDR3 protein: CASKTGALGGETQYF; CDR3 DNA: TGTGCCAGCAAGACGGGGGCACTTGGTGGGGAGACCCAGTACTTC
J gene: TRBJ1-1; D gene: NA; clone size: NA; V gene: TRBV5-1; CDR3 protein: CASSPTAMNTEAFF; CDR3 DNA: TGCGCCAGCAGCCCGACAGCTATGAACACTGAAGCTTTCTTT
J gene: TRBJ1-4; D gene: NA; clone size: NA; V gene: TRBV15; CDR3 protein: CATSGFTNEKLFF; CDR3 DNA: TGTGCCACCAGCGGGTTTACTAATGAAAAACTGTTTTTT
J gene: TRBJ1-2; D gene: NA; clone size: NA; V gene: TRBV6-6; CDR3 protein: CASSPPTRSDGYTF; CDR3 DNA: TGTGCCAGCAGTCCACCGACTCGGTCCGACGGCTACACCTTC
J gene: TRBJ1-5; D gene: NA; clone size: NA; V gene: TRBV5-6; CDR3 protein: CASSSGRGQPQHF; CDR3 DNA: TGTGCCAGCAGCTCAGGGCGGGGTCAGCCCCAGCATTTT
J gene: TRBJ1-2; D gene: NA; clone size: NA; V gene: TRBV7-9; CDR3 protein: CASSLAGQTHLYGYTF; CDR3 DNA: TGTGCCAGCAGCTTAGCCGGACAGACTCATCTCTATGGCTACACCTTC
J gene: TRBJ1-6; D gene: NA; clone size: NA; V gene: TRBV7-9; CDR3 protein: CASTWDLKNSPLHF; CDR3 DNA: TGTGCCAGCACCTGGGACCTTAAAAATTCACCCCTCCACTTT
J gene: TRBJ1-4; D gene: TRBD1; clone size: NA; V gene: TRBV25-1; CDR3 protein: CASSAQGAGNEKLFF; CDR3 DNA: TGTGCCAGCAGTGCCCAGGGGGCCGGTAATGAAAAACTGTTTTTT
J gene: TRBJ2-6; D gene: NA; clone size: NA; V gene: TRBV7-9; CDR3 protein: CASSLEARRTGANVLTF; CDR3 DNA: TGTGCCAGCAGCTTAGAGGCCCGTCGGACTGGGGCCAACGTCCTGACTTTC
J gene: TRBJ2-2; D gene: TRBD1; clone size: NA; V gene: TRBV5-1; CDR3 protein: CASLSTGGTGELFF; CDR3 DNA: TGCGCCAGCCTATCGACAGGGGGCACCGGGGAGCTGTTTTTT
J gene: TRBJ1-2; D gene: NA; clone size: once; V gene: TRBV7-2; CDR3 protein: CASSLETGLWGYTF; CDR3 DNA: TGTGCCAGCAGCTTAGAAACAGGGCTTTGGGGCTACACCTTC
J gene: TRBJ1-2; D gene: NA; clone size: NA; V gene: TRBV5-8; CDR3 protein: CASSLDRDGYGYTF; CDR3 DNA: TGTGCCAGCAGCCTCGACCGGGACGGCTATGGCTACACCTTC
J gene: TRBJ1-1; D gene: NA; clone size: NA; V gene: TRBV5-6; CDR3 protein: CASSWQTTEAFF; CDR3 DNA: TGTGCCAGCAGCTGGCAAACAACTGAAGCTTTCTTT
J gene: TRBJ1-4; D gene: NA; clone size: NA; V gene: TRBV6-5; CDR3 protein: CASGTATNEKLFF; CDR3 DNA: TGTGCCAGCGGGACGGCAACTAATGAAAAACTGTTTTTT
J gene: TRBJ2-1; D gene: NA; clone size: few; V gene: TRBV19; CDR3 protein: CASSITPSSYNEQFF; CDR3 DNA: TGTGCCAGTAGTATCACCCCGAGCTCCTACAATGAGCAGTTCTTC
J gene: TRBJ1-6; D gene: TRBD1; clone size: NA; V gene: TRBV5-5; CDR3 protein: CASSRTGDSPLHF; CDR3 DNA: TGTGCCAGCAGCCGGACAGGAGATTCACCCCTCCACTTT
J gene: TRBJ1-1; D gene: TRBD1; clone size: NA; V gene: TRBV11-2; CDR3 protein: CASSSDRGVTEAFF; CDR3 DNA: TGTGCCAGCAGCTCCGACAGGGGTGTAACTGAAGCTTTCTTT
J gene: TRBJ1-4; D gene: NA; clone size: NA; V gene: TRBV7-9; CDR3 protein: CASSSSSGWSNEKLFF; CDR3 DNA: TGTGCCAGCAGCTCTAGCTCAGGGTGGTCTAATGAAAAACTGTTTTTT
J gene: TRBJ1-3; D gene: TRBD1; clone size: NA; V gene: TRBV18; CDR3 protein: CASSPGTALGNTIYF; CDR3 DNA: TGTGCCAGCTCACCAGGGACAGCGCTCGGAAACACCATATATTTT
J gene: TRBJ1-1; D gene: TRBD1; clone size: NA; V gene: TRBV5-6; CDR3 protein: CASSRDRGLGAFF; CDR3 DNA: TGTGCCAGCAGCAGGGACAGGGGGCTCGGAGCTTTCTTT
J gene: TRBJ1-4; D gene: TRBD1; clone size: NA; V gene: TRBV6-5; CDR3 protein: CASSQTGGGEKLFF; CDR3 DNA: TGTGCCAGCAGTCAGACAGGGGGGGGTGAAAAACTGTTTTTT
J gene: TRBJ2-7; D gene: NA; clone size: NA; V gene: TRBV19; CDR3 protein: CASSIEQQSSYEQYF; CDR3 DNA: TGTGCCAGTAGTATAGAACAGCAAAGCTCCTACGAGCAGTACTTC
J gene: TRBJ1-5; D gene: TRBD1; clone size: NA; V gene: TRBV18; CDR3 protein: CASSPGTGDQPQHF; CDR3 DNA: TGTGCCAGCTCACCGGGGACAGGGGATCAGCCCCAGCATTTT
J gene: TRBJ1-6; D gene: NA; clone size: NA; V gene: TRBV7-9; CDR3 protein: CASSLEVSLSPLHF; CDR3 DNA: TGTGCCAGCAGCTTAGAGGTCAGTTTGTCACCCCTCCACTTT
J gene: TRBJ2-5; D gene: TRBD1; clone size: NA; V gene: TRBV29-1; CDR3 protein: CSVGRQGVVGETQYF; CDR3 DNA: TGCAGCGTTGGGAGACAGGGGGTCGTCGGGGAGACCCAGTACTTC
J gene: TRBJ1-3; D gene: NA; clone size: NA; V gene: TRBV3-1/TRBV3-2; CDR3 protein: CASSQAPLGAAGNTIYF; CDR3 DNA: TGTGCCAGCAGCCAAGCTCCGTTGGGGGCAGCTGGAAACACCATATATTTT
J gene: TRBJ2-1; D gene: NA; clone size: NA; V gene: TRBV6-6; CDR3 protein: CASSYRTASGEQFF; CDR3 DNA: TGTGCCAGCAGTTACCGAACTGCCTCGGGGGAGCAGTTCTTC
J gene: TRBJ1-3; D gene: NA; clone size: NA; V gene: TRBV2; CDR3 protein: CASSTGKGNTIYF; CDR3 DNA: TGTGCCAGCAGTACAGGGAAAGGAAACACCATATATTTT
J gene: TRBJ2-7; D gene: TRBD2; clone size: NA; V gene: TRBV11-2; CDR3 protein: CASSFTSGGSNYEQYF; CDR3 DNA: TGTGCCAGCAGCTTCACTAGCGGGGGTTCTAACTACGAGCAGTACTTC
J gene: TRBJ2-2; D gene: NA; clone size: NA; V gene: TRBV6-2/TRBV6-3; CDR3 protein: CASSYSFKAGTGELFF; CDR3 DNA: TGTGCCAGCAGTTACTCGTTCAAGGCGGGAACCGGGGAGCTGTTTTTT
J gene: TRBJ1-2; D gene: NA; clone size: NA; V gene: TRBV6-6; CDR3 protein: CASSPTPGSWGYTF; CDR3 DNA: TGTGCCAGCAGCCCAACACCAGGGAGTTGGGGCTACACCTTC
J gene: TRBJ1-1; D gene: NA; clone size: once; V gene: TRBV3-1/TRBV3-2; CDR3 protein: CASSPSDGMNTEAFF; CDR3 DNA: TGTGCCAGCAGCCCCAGTGACGGTATGAACACTGAAGCTTTCTTT
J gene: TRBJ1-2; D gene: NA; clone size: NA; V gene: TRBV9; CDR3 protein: CASSVGHREDYGYTF; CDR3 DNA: TGTGCCAGCAGCGTAGGGCACAGGGAGGACTATGGCTACACCTTC
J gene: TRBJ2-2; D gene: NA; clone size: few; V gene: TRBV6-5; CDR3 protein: CASNQVLGELFF; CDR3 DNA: TGTGCCAGCAACCAGGTCCTCGGGGAGCTGTTTTTT
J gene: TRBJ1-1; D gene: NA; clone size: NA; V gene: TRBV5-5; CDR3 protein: CASSLGLGPLNTEAFF; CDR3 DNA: TGTGCCAGCAGCTTGGGGTTGGGTCCTCTGAACACTGAAGCTTTCTTT
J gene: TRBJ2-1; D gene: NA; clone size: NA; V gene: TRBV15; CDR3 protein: CATSAYNEQFF; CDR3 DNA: TGTGCCACCAGCGCGTACAATGAGCAGTTCTTC
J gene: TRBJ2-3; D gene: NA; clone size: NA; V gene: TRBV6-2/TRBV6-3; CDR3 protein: CASSPPRDAQYF; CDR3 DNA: TGTGCCAGCAGCCCGCCACGGGATGCGCAGTATTTT
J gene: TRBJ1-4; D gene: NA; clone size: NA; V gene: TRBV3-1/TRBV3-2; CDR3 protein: CASSQDNATATEKLFF; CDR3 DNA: TGTGCCAGCAGCCAAGATAATGCGACAGCTACAGAAAAACTGTTTTTT
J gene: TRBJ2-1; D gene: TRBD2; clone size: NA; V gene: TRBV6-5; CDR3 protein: CASRTGLAGYNEQFF; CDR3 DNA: TGTGCCAGCAGGACGGGACTAGCGGGTTACAATGAGCAGTTCTTC
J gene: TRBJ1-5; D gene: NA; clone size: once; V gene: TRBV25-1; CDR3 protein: CASSERGKQPQHF; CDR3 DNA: TGTGCCAGCAGTGAAAGGGGGAAACAGCCCCAGCATTTT
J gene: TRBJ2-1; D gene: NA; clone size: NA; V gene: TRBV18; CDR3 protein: CASSRRGQNSYNEQFF; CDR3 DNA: TGTGCCAGCTCACGACGGGGCCAAAACTCCTACAATGAGCAGTTCTTC